These 30 T cell receptor beta chains were all obtained from the same sample, sequenced in a study of tumor-infiltrating lymphocytes in localized non-small cell lung cancer. Sequencing used immunoSEQ multiplex PCR; TCRdb keeps in-frame clones, though not all of them. The sample comprises over 9,500 clones, 55% to 75% of which are singletons, and 7% rests with the top ten. The sample consisted of lung tumor tissue. The receptor set was obtained from a human donor with non-small cell lung cancer.

The gene calls are TRBV25-1 and TRBJ2-7; 8 bases align to TRBD2. Germline V lookup: CDR1 MGHDK, CDR2 SYGVNS. The CDR3 has 16 amino acids. With V trimmed by 1 base and J by 0 bases, 5 bases remained unmatched. The CDR3 region is CASSESGGSSSYEQYF. Written as DNA, the CDR3 is TGTGCCAGCAGTGAATCGGGGGGGTCGAGCTCCTACGAGCAGTACTTC.

This rearrangement joins TRBV7-2 to TRBJ1-1; 9 bases line up with TRBD1. The CDR3 is 16 residues long. The junction had 5 bases not matched to a gene; V was cut back by 3 bases and J by 0 bases. In germline, CDR1 is SGHTA, CDR2 FQGNSA. The CDR3 loop reads CASSFPTGGVNTEAFF. The CDR3 bases are TGTGCCAGCAGCTTCCCGACAGGGGGAGTGAACACTGAAGCTTTCTTT.

The gene calls are TRBV19 and TRBJ2-7; 9 positions agree with TRBD2. The CDR3 is 14 residues long. With V trimmed by 4 bases and J by 5 bases, 6 bases remained unmatched. CDR1 is LNHDA and CDR2 is SQIVND in the germline V gene (reference sequence). The CDR3, as DNA: TGTGCCAGTAGTAGGGGCGGGAGGGCCAACGAGCAGTACTTC. This gives the protein CASSRGGRANEQYF.

This clone was recorded a few times. The chain couples TRBV19 to TRBJ1-5; TRBD1 agrees at 8 bases. CDR3 length equals 15 residues. Trimming removed 5 bases from V and 3 bases from J; junction bases left unmatched: 6. Germline CDR1 LNHDA, CDR2 SQIVND (reference sequence). CDR3 protein: CASSPDRVDNQPQHF. The CDR3 region has the DNA TGTGCCAGTAGTCCGGACAGGGTGGACAATCAGCCCCAGCATTTT.

The CDR3 reads CAISEPRTGSEAFF. The CDR3 DNA is TGTGCCATCAGTGAACCCCGGACAGGGTCTGAAGCTTTCTTT. This sequence joins TRBV10-3 and TRBJ1-1; 8 bases align to TRBD1. The CDR3 runs to 14 residues. Germline CDR1 and CDR2: ENHRY and SYGVKD. With 3 bases clipped from V and 6 bases from J, the junction kept 6 bases outside the gene matches.

The sample holds a few counts of this clone. The genes are TRBV9 and TRBJ2-1, with D possibly TRBD1 on 5 matching bases. V lost 0 bases, J lost 3 bases, and 10 bases lay in between. Germline V gene sequence: CDR1 SGDLS, CDR2 YYNGEE. The CDR3 is 15 residues long. CDR3 sequence: CASSVVDSDYNEQFF. The CDR3 coding sequence is TGTGCCAGCAGCGTAGTTGACAGCGACTACAATGAGCAGTTCTTC.

This clone was detected only once. This sequence joins TRBV18 and TRBJ2-1; TRBD1 matches at 7 bases. The length of the CDR3 is 14 residues. V shed 3 bases and J 5 bases; nucleotides not matched to a gene: 4. CDR1 and CDR2 from the germline V gene are KGHSH and LQKENI. The CDR3 protein is CASSPGQRNNEQFF. As DNA, the CDR3 is TGTGCCAGCTCACCGGGACAGAGAAACAATGAGCAGTTCTTC.

This clone is judged medium-sized (0.01 to 0.1%). Other DNA sequences in this specimen translate into the identical CDR3. The chain links TRBV5-1 to TRBJ1-2; D not resolved. CDR1 is SGHRS, CDR2 YFSETQ, per germline. Trimming cost V 0 bases and J 2 bases, with 5 bases left between them. This CDR3 spans 13 amino acids. This chain's CDR3 is CASSLGENYGYTF. CDR3 DNA sequence: TGCGCCAGCAGCTTGGGGGAGAACTATGGCTACACCTTC. Looking up the rest from reference TRBV5-1 and TRBJ1-2 gives the full variable domain: KAGVTQTPRYLIKTRGQQVTLSCSPISGHRSVSWYQQTPGQGLQFLFEYFSETQRNKGNFPGRFSGRQFSNSRSEMNVSTLELGDSALYLCASSLGENYGYTFGSGTRLTVV.

V usage is TRBV5-4 and J usage is TRBJ2-5; 7 bases fit TRBD1. CDR1 is SGHNT and CDR2 is YYREEE in the germline V gene (reference sequence). The CDR3 is 13 residues long. V was clipped by 2 bases and J by 2 bases; unmatched bases: 0. Here the CDR3 reads CASSFRGQETQYF. CDR3 DNA: TGTGCCAGCAGCTTCAGGGGGCAAGAGACCCAGTACTTC.

V usage is TRBV25-1 and J usage is TRBJ1-1; D call uncertain. Germline values: CDR1 MGHDK, CDR2 SYGVNS. The germline V and J ends were trimmed by 6 bases and 7 bases, with 9 bases remaining between them. The CDR3 has 11 amino acids. The CDR3 loop is CASRATGEAFF. CDR3 in DNA: TGTGCCAGCAGGGCAACGGGTGAAGCTTTCTTT.

The rearrangement uses TRBV5-4 and TRBJ2-1; 10 bases are a match to TRBD2. This CDR3 is 15 amino acids long. Germline CDR1 is SGHNT and CDR2 is YYREEE (reference sequence). The trim removed 0 bases at V and 5 bases at J, leaving 2 bases unmatched. The CDR3 here is CASSLGGLADNEQFF. CDR3 DNA: TGTGCCAGCAGCTTGGGTGGACTAGCGGACAATGAGCAGTTCTTC.

By proportion, this clone is medium-sized (0.01 to 0.1%). This chain joins TRBV9 and TRBJ2-7; 10 nucleotides align to TRBD2. This CDR3 is 15 amino acids long. Looked up from germline, CDR1 is SGDLS and CDR2 is YYNGEE. V lost 0 bases and J lost 9; bases outside the gene matches: 9. The CDR3 region is CASSVEGGLAGAQYF. Here the CDR3 DNA reads TGTGCCAGCAGCGTAGAGGGGGGGCTAGCGGGGGCGCAGTACTTC. The full variable domain, completed using reference TRBV9 and TRBJ2-7, is DSGVTQTPKHLITATGQRVTLRCSPRSGDLSVYWYQQSLDQGLQFLIQYYNGEERAKGNILERFSAQQFPDLHSELNLSSLELGDSALYFCASSVEGGLAGAQYFGPGTRLTVT.

The chain carries TRBV5-1 and TRBJ1-2, with TRBD1 matching over 9 bases. CDR1 and CDR2 from the germline V gene are SGHRS and YFSETQ. The CDR3 totals 14 residues. After removal of 3 bases from V and 5 bases from J, the junction contained 5 bases not matched to a gene. CDR3 coding DNA: TGCGCCAGCAGCTCCCCAGGACAGGGGTATGGCTACACCTTC. Amino acids: CASSSPGQGYGYTF.

A few counts support this clone. The chain couples TRBV7-8 to TRBJ2-1; D gene uncertain. The V and J ends lost 5 bases and 1 base respectively, with 15 bases between them. In germline, CDR1 is SGHVS, CDR2 FQNEAQ. The CDR3 is made up of 16 amino acids. The CDR3 DNA reads TGTGCCAGCAGCCCCATATGGCGGTCTTCCTACAATGAGCAGTTCTTC. Translated: CASSPIWRSSYNEQFF.

The V and J genes are TRBV6-1 and TRBJ1-2; D is undetermined. From germline, CDR1 is MNHNS and CDR2 SASEGT. The V end was cut by 2 bases, the J end by 3 bases, with 4 bases between. This CDR3 spans 12 amino acids. CDR3 nucleotides: TGTGCCAGCAGTGAATGGTACTATGGCTACACCTTC. Amino acids: CASSEWYYGYTF.

This clone occurred a few times. The genes are TRBV10-1 and TRBJ2-1; D might be TRBD1 (5 bases). The V end was cut by 5 bases, the J end by 7 bases, with 12 bases between. CDR3 size: 13 residues. Germline V CDR1 and CDR2: WNHNN, SYGVQD (reference sequence). CDR3 sequence reads: CASSTGQTNEQFF. CDR3 coding DNA: TGCGCCAGCAGTACAGGACAAACAAATGAGCAGTTCTTC.

V and J are TRBV4-1 and TRBJ1-2; 8 nucleotides align to TRBD1. The V and J ends lost 3 bases and 7 bases, in that order; junction bases with no gene match: 7. Per the germline V gene, CDR1 is MGHRA and CDR2 is YSYEKL. The CDR3 runs to 14 residues. For the CDR3, the DNA is TGCGCCAGCAGCCAGGGACAGGAGGATCTTGGCTACACCTTC. Translated, it gives CASSQGQEDLGYTF.

The rearrangement uses TRBV27 and TRBJ2-3; D unclear. The ends were cut back, 0 bases at V and 4 bases at J, with 5 bases in the middle. The CDR3 sequence is 13 residues long. Germline CDR1 is MNHEY and CDR2 is SMNVEV (reference sequence). The CDR3 reads CASSLSRPDTQYF. As DNA, the CDR3 is TGTGCCAGCAGTTTATCGCGGCCAGATACGCAGTATTTT.

This chain links TRBV29-1 with TRBJ2-7, with 11 bases lining up with TRBD2. The V and J ends lost 5 bases and 0 bases, in that order; junction bases with no gene match: 3. The germline V gene encodes CDR1 SQVTM and CDR2 ANQGSEA. The CDR3 is 14 residues long. The CDR3 is CSVRLAGRSYEQYF. In nucleotides, the CDR3 is TGCAGCGTTAGACTAGCGGGGCGCTCCTACGAGCAGTACTTC.

The genes are TRBV29-1 and TRBJ2-7; 11 nucleotides agree with TRBD2. Germline CDR1 reads SQVTM; CDR2 reads ANQGSEA. Germline trimming cut 8 bases from V and 5 bases from J; bases unmatched to any gene: 14. The CDR3 is 15 residues long. This CDR3 is CSFFGTSGSNHEQYF. CDR3 coding DNA: TGCAGCTTCTTCGGTACTAGCGGGAGTAACCACGAGCAGTACTTC.

The chain links TRBV5-4 to TRBJ1-2; D may be TRBD1 (6 bases). With 4 bases removed from V and 3 bases from J, the gap between germline ends came to 13 bases. Germline V lookup: CDR1 SGHNT, CDR2 YYREEE (reference sequence). The CDR3 is 14 amino acids. CDR3 loop: CASSLGGGDYGYTF. Here the CDR3 DNA reads TGTGCCAGCAGCCTAGGGGGGGGCGACTATGGCTACACCTTC.

This clone was seen just once. The chain couples TRBV11-2 to TRBJ2-2; 13 bases align to TRBD2. Germline V lookup: CDR1 SGHAT, CDR2 FQNNGV. J gave up 5 bases and V 4 bases, and 4 bases lay outside the gene matches. CDR3 length: 16 residues. The CDR3: CASSSKLAGGTGELFF. The CDR3 DNA is TGTGCCAGCAGCTCAAAACTAGCGGGAGGGACCGGGGAGCTGTTTTTT.

The chain carries TRBV19 and TRBJ2-1; D is perhaps TRBD1 (6 bases). The V end was cut by 3 bases, the J end by 10 bases, with 19 bases between. The CDR3 runs 15 residues. Germline CDR1 is LNHDA and CDR2 is SQIVND (reference sequence). The CDR3 sequence: CASSIGWQGISEQFF. CDR3 DNA sequence: TGTGCCAGTAGTATCGGGTGGCAGGGGATAAGCGAGCAGTTCTTC.

The chain carries TRBV5-1 and TRBJ2-3; weak D call: TRBD1 (6 bases). V lost 3 bases to trimming and J lost 3 bases, with 14 bases between them. The CDR3 loop spans 15 amino acids. The germline V gene encodes CDR1 SGHRS and CDR2 YFSETQ. The CDR3 sequence: CASSSETGFTDTQYF. The CDR3 nucleotides are TGCGCCAGCAGCTCGGAGACAGGATTTACAGATACGCAGTATTTT.

The gene calls are TRBV30 and TRBJ2-2, with 11 bases lining up with TRBD1. This CDR3 spans 17 amino acids. The germline V gene encodes CDR1 GTSNPN and CDR2 SVGIG (reference sequence). With V trimmed by 4 bases and J by 5 bases, 12 bases remained unmatched. The CDR3 loop reads CAWTGGKDRGRTGELFF. The CDR3 nucleotides read TGTGCCTGGACGGGGGGCAAGGACAGGGGGCGGACCGGGGAGCTGTTTTTT.

This rearrangement joins TRBV5-6 to TRBJ2-7; no reliable D call. The CDR3 has 12 residues. Trimming stripped 1 base from V and 2 bases from J, with 4 bases between. The germline gives CDR1 SGHDT, CDR2 YYEEEE. The CDR3 DNA reads TGTGCCAGCAGCTTGCGGACCTACGAGCAGTACTTC. This encodes CASSLRTYEQYF.

For this clone: At the DNA level, this CDR3 is encoded by other sequences in the same sample as well. The chain carries TRBV7-3 and TRBJ2-3; 10 bases line up with TRBD1. This CDR3 spans 17 amino acids. Unmatched junction bases numbered 4, after V lost 0 bases and J lost 1 base. The germline gives CDR1 SGHTA, CDR2 FQGTGA. The CDR3 nucleotides are TGTGCCAGCAGCTTAACCGGGACAGGGGCCGGCACAGATACGCAGTATTTT. Its protein product is CASSLTGTGAGTDTQYF.

The chain employs TRBV7-9 and TRBJ2-5; 9 bases match TRBD1. The J segment lost 7 bases and the V segment lost 1 base, leaving 10 bases of the junction unmatched. Germline values: CDR1 SEHNR, CDR2 FQNEAQ (reference sequence). The CDR3 is 16 amino acids. CDR3 sequence (DNA): TGTGCCAGCAGCTTAGGAGGGACAGGGTCTACCGTGACCCAGTACTTC. Translating it yields CASSLGGTGSTVTQYF.

The rearrangement links TRBV5-1 to TRBJ1-1; 9 positions match TRBD1. Unmatched junction bases numbered 7, after V lost 4 bases and J lost 3 bases. The CDR3 has 15 amino acids. CDR1 is SGHRS, CDR2 YFSETQ, per germline. CDR3 in DNA: TGCGCCAGCAGCGGGGACAGGGTGCGACACACTGAAGCTTTCTTT. Its protein product is CASSGDRVRHTEAFF.

This chain links TRBV7-8 with TRBJ2-3, with D possibly TRBD2 on 5 matching bases. The CDR3 totals 17 residues. Germline CDR1 and CDR2: SGHVS and FQNEAQ. The V end was cut by 5 bases, the J end by 2 bases, with 20 bases between. The CDR3 here is CASSNRGLRVTTDTQYF. CDR3 coding DNA: TGTGCCAGCAGCAATCGCGGGTTGCGGGTCACCACAGATACGCAGTATTTT.